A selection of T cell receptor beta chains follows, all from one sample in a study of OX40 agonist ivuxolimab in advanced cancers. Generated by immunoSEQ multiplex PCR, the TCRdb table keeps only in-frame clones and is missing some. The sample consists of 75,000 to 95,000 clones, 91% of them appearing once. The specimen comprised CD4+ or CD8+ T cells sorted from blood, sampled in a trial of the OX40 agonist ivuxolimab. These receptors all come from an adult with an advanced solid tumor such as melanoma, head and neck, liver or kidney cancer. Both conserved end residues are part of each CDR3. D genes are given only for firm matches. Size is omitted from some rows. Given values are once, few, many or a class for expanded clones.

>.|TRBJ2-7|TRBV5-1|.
TGCGCCAGCAGCTTGGCCAAGGGGACGTACGAGCAGTACTTC
CASSLAKGTYEQYF
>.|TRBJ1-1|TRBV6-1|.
TGTGCCAGCAGTGAAAGAGGTCCGGACACTGAAGCTTTCTTT
CASSERGPDTEAFF
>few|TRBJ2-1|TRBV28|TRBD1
TGTGCCAGCAGGACAGGGGCAATCATTGAGCAGTTCTTC
CASRTGAIIEQFF
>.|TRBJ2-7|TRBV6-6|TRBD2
TGTGCCAGCAGTAAGACTAGCGGGGACTACGAGCAGTACTTC
CASSKTSGDYEQYF
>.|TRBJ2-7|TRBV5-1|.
TGCGCCAGCAGCTTGGGTCCCTTCCTGCCGAACGAGCAGTACTTC
CASSLGPFLPNEQYF
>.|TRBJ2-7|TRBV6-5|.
TGTGCCAGCAGTTACTCTCCAGGTCTCTACGAGCAGTACTTC
CASSYSPGLYEQYF
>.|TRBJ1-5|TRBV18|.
TGTGCCAGCTCACCAGGGGAGAGCAATCAGCCCCAGCATTTT
CASSPGESNQPQHF
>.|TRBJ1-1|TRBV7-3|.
TGTGCCAGCAGCTCCCCTGGGCAGTTAAACACTGAAGCTTTCTTT
CASSSPGQLNTEAFF
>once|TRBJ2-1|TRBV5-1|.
TGCGCCAGCAGCTTACCGGGGGACTCCTACAATGAGCAGTTCTTC
CASSLPGDSYNEQFF
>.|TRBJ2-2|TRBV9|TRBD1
TGTGCCAGCAGCGTGGGACAGGGGAACACCGGGGAGCTGTTTTTT
CASSVGQGNTGELFF
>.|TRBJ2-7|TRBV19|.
TGTGCCAGTAGTATAGGAAATCTAGTTTCCGGCGAGCAGTACTTC
CASSIGNLVSGEQYF
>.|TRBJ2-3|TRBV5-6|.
TGTGCCAGCAGCTTGGGAGCTACGCAGTATTTT
CASSLGATQYF
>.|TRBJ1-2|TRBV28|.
TGTGCCAGCAGTTTATCACCGGGAGGGGCCCTCGGGGGCTACACCTTC
CASSLSPGGALGGYTF
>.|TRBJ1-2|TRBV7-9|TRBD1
TGTGCCAGCACCTCGGGACAGGGAGGAGGTGGCTACACCTTC
CASTSGQGGGGYTF
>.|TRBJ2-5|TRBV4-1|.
TGCGCCAGCAGCCCGAATTCTGGGCCGGTTGAGACCCAGTACTTC
CASSPNSGPVETQYF
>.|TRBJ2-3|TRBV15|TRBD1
TGTGCCACCAGCAAGGACAGGGGTCCCACAGATACGCAGTATTTT
CATSKDRGPTDTQYF
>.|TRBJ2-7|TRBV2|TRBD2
TGTGCCAGCAGTGTTGTAGCGGGAGCGGACGAGCAGTACTTC
CASSVVAGADEQYF
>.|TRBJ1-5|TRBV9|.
TGTGCCAGCAGCGTAGAGGGGATTCAGCCCCAGCATTTT
CASSVEGIQPQHF
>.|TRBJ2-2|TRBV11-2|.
TGTGCCAGCAGCGCCCCCCCCGGGAGCACCGGGGAGCTGTTTTTT
CASSAPPGSTGELFF
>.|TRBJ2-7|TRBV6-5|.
TGTGCCAGCAGTTACTCGCGGGCTTCCTCCTACGAGCAGTACTTC
CASSYSRASSYEQYF
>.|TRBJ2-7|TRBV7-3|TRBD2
TGTGCCAGCAGCTTAAGGTCTAGCGGGGGCTTGGAGCAGTACTTC
CASSLRSSGGLEQYF
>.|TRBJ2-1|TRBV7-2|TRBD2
TGTGCCAGCCTCTGGACCGCGGGAGCCCGAATTGAGCAGTTCTTC
CASLWTAGARIEQFF
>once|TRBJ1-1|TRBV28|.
TGTGCCAGCAGTCCTCGGGGACCGACTGAAGCTTTCTTT
CASSPRGPTEAFF
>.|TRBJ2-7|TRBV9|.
TGTGCCAGCAGCGCCGGAAATCAAGCCCCCTACGAGCAGTACTTC
CASSAGNQAPYEQYF
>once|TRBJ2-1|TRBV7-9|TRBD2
TGTGCCAGCAGCTCCAGCGGGAGAATCTACAATGAGCAGTTCTTC
CASSSSGRIYNEQFF